This TCR beta chain was sequenced in a study of spatial heterogeneity in lung cancer. Study outcomes and limitations: There was tracking of ubiquitous and regional nonsynonymous mutations by the respective counts of ubiquitous and regional expanded TCRs. One measure, the expanded intratumoral alpha and beta TCR count, tracked tumor mutation counts.

TCR cDNA molecules each carried a unique molecular identifier. TCRdb reprocessed the 5' RACE reads with MiXCR, giving one entry per CDR3 protein. The data show over 8,500 distinct CDR3 sequences, around an eighth seen once. Per germline, CDR1 KGHDR and CDR2 SFDVKD. Trimming removed 4 bases from V and 8 bases from J; junction bases left unmatched: 9. The CDR3 runs 14 residues. By share, this clonotype counts as medium-sized. The antigen remains unidentified. Because this beta chain is a stray read in a library intended to capture alpha chains, its abundance should not be given much weight. Documented time point: sample taken at primary tumor resection. Samples were donated by 72 untreated early-stage non-small cell lung cancer patients. Whole RNA came from tumor, nontumor lung or frozen PBMC and was sequenced without being sorted.

This receptor was identified in a male donor with early-stage non-small cell lung cancer. This sample comprised lung tumor tissue, obtained at surgery. The chain recombines TRBV24-1 with TRBJ1-1; 7 bases match TRBD1. DNA of the CDR3: TGTGCCACCAGTGACCCCCGTCAGGGGGGGGAAGCTTTCTTT. It yields the protein CATSDPRQGGEAFF.